Below are 18 T cell receptor beta chains sequenced from a single sample in a study of blood T cell repertoires in COVID-19 (dated by TCRdb to about 2020). Library preparation used the immunoSEQ multiplex PCR assay. Sourced from immuneACCESS, this table was stored by TCRdb with only in-frame sequences that have V and J called. A share of the clones is absent; for the studies checked, an unresolved V gene accounts for under half, and the remainder has no known explanation. The table for this sample lists about 500,000 clones; around 87% of them were counted only once. Approximately 0.7% of the sample is in the top ten clones. The sample was PBMCs or T cells enriched from blood (not recorded which). The origin of the receptors is a woman between 18 and 30 years old who had recovered from COVID-19.

The chain links TRBV10-3 to TRBJ2-5; TRBD1 agrees at 10 bases. The germline V gene has CDR1 ENHRY and CDR2 SYGVKD. The CDR3 has 16 residues. J was trimmed by 5 bases and V by 8 bases; bases with no gene match: 14. The CDR3 here is CAILTWGTGECETQYF. The CDR3 DNA is TGTGCCATCCTAACATGGGGGACAGGGGAATGCGAGACCCAGTACTTC.

This sequence joins TRBV7-9 and TRBJ2-3, with 7 bases that match TRBD1. The CDR3 extends over 16 amino acids. V lost 2 bases, J lost 1 base, and 6 bases stayed unmatched. Germline assignment: CDR1 SEHNR and CDR2 FQNEAQ (reference sequence). The CDR3: CASSLPQGEGTDTQYF. The CDR3 DNA sequence: TGTGCCAGCAGCTTACCTCAGGGGGAAGGCACAGATACGCAGTATTTT.

This rearrangement joins TRBV19 to TRBJ2-3, with TRBD2 matching 11 bases. This CDR3 region has 14 residues. V was clipped by 8 bases and J by 3 bases; unmatched bases: 4. CDR1 LNHDA and CDR2 SQIVND come from the germline V gene (reference sequence). The CDR3 loop reads CASGRLAGTDTQYF. In DNA, the CDR3 is TGTGCCAGTGGGAGACTAGCGGGAACAGATACGCAGTATTTT.

The V and J genes are TRBV2 and TRBJ1-5; D gene unclear. There are 13 residues in the CDR3. Germline CDR1 is SNHLY and CDR2 is FYNNEI. V was shortened by 4 bases and J by 5 bases, with 9 bases between the two germline ends. DNA for the CDR3: TGTGCCAGCAGTGTTGAGGGATATCAGCCCCAGCATTTT. Amino acid sequence: CASSVEGYQPQHF.

V is TRBV7-9 and J is TRBJ2-1, with 9 nucleotides matching TRBD2. Trimming took 0 bases from V and 5 from J; bases not matched to a gene: 5. The CDR3 runs to 16 residues. Germline V gene lookup returns CDR1 SEHNR and CDR2 FQNEAQ (reference sequence). CDR3 in DNA: TGTGCCAGCAGCTTAGCAACTAGCGGGCCTAACAATGAGCAGTTCTTC. Translation gives CASSLATSGPNNEQFF.

V is TRBV3-1 (or the pseudogene TRBV3-2) and J is TRBJ1-1; D remains ambiguous. The germline V and J ends were trimmed by 3 bases and 3 bases, with 8 bases remaining between them. The CDR3 consists of 13 residues. Germline assignment: CDR1 LGHDT and CDR2 YNNKEL (reference sequence). The CDR3 DNA reads TGTGCCAGCAGCCAGGGGAGGTACACTGAAGCTTTCTTT. It is translated as CASSQGRYTEAFF.

The chain couples TRBV4-1 to TRBJ2-1; TRBD1 agrees at 7 bases. J was trimmed by 4 bases and V by 1 base; bases with no gene match: 10. This CDR3 region has 17 residues. The germline CDR1 and CDR2 sequences are MGHRA and YSYEKL. This CDR3 reads CASSQVGGRGGYNEQFF. The CDR3 DNA is TGCGCCAGCAGCCAAGTAGGGGGCCGAGGGGGTTACAATGAGCAGTTCTTC.

The V call is TRBV7-9, the J call TRBJ1-2; D remains ambiguous. This CDR3 spans 17 amino acids. V was trimmed by 5 bases and J by 8 bases, leaving 27 bases between them. Germline CDR1 and CDR2: SEHNR and FQNEAQ (reference sequence). The CDR3 region has the DNA TGTGCCAGCAGCCCACCCTTGGAGCGCGCGATGGCGGTGGGCTACACCTTC. It translates to CASSPPLERAMAVGYTF. The whole variable domain, remainder taken from reference TRBV7-9 and TRBJ1-2, is DTGVSQNPRHKITKRGQNVTFRCDPISEHNRLYWYRQTLGQGPEFLTYFQNEAQLEKSRLLSDRFSAERPKGSFSTLEIQRTEQGDSAMYLCASSPPLERAMAVGYTFGSGTRLTVV.

This chain connects TRBV7-9 to TRBJ2-2; 7 nucleotides align to TRBD1. J was trimmed by 5 bases and V by 5 bases; bases with no gene match: 8. The CDR3 length is 15 residues. Germline V CDR1 and CDR2: SEHNR, FQNEAQ (reference sequence). In nucleotides, the CDR3 is TGTGCCAGCAGCACACAGGGGCGAGGAACCGGGGAGCTGTTTTTT. Protein: CASSTQGRGTGELFF.

This sequence joins TRBV4-1 and TRBJ2-5; D may be TRBD2 (6 bases). Trimming cost V 4 bases and J 4 bases, with 28 bases left between them. This CDR3 comprises 19 residues. Germline V gene sequence: CDR1 MGHRA, CDR2 YSYEKL. CDR3 sequence reads: CASSLPSYSNGGKRETQYF. In DNA, the CDR3 is TGCGCCAGCAGCCTCCCGAGCTACTCGAACGGGGGTAAGAGAGAGACCCAGTACTTC.

The genes are TRBV25-1 and TRBJ2-1; 7 bases agree with TRBD2. Germline V gene lookup returns CDR1 MGHDK and CDR2 SYGVNS. With V trimmed by 4 bases and J by 8 bases, 11 bases remained unmatched. The CDR3 is 15 amino acids. In nucleotides, the CDR3 is TGTGCCAGCAGTGGTTTTATGGGGGGGTCCGATGAGCAGTTCTTC. It encodes CASSGFMGGSDEQFF.

The chain recombines TRBV29-1 with TRBJ2-5; 10 nucleotides match TRBD2. Losses at the gene ends were 6 bases for V and 2 bases for J; bases not matched to a gene: 3. This CDR3 contains 13 residues. In germline, CDR1 is SQVTM, CDR2 ANQGSEA. The CDR3 loop is CSVPAGGQETQYF. The CDR3 DNA sequence: TGCAGCGTACCAGCGGGGGGGCAAGAGACCCAGTACTTC. Full variable domain (missing parts from reference TRBV29-1 and TRBJ2-5): SAVISQKPSRDICQRGTSLTIQCQVDSQVTMMFWYRQQPGQSLTLIATANQGSEATYESGFVIDKFPISRPNLTFSTLTVSNMSPEDSSIYLCSVPAGGQETQYFGPGTRLLVL.

The chain combines TRBV6-2 or TRBV6-3 with TRBJ2-1; 9 bases are shared with TRBD2. J lost 7 bases, V lost 3 bases, and 10 bases had no gene match. Germline-derived CDR1 and CDR2 are MNHEY and SVGEGT. This CDR3 comprises 16 residues. The CDR3 loop is CASSYFEVAGANEQFF. CDR3 coding DNA: TGTGCCAGCAGTTATTTTGAGGTAGCGGGGGCAAATGAGCAGTTCTTC.

This clone was seen a handful of times. The rearrangement links TRBV9 to TRBJ1-6; perhaps TRBD1 as D (5 bases). Germline V CDR1 and CDR2: SGDLS, YYNGEE. This CDR3 is 16 amino acids long. Trimming cost V 0 bases and J 0 bases, with 7 bases left between them. CDR3 protein: CASSVGDSSYNSPLHF. In nucleotides, the CDR3 is TGTGCCAGCAGCGTAGGTGACAGCTCCTATAATTCACCCCTCCACTTT. Full variable domain (missing parts from reference TRBV9 and TRBJ1-6): DSGVTQTPKHLITATGQRVTLRCSPRSGDLSVYWYQQSLDQGLQFLIQYYNGEERAKGNILERFSAQQFPDLHSELNLSSLELGDSALYFCASSVGDSSYNSPLHFGNGTRLTVT.

In this sample, this clone turned up many times. The chain has TRBV5-6 and TRBJ1-5, with unresolved D. Germline V lookup: CDR1 SGHDT, CDR2 YYEEEE. The CDR3 is 14 residues long. The V end lost 5 bases, the J end lost 4 bases, and 13 bases lay between the germline ends. CDR3 region: CASSRGYTNQPQHF. DNA for the CDR3: TGTGCCAGCAGTCGCGGATATACTAATCAGCCCCAGCATTTT.

The chain has TRBV3-1 (or the pseudogene TRBV3-2) and TRBJ2-2, with 8 bases matching TRBD2. Unmatched junction bases numbered 9, after V lost 8 bases and J lost 4 bases. Germline-derived CDR1 and CDR2 are LGHDT and YNNKEL (reference sequence). The CDR3 runs 15 residues. CDR3 DNA: TGTGCCAGCGGATTGAGCGGGGGAATCACCGGGGAGCTGTTTTTT. Protein sequence: CASGLSGGITGELFF.

J is TRBJ1-1 and V is TRBV5-1, with 8 bases identical to TRBD1. Germline V gene sequence: CDR1 SGHRS, CDR2 YFSETQ. CDR3 size: 19 residues. With V trimmed by 3 bases and J by 0 bases, 16 bases remained unmatched. CDR3 nucleotides: TGCGCCAGCAGCTCCTATGGCGGACAGGGAGATTTCGTGAACACTGAAGCTTTCTTT. Amino acid sequence: CASSSYGGQGDFVNTEAFF. Variable domain in full (rest from reference TRBV5-1 and TRBJ1-1): KAGVTQTPRYLIKTRGQQVTLSCSPISGHRSVSWYQQTPGQGLQFLFEYFSETQRNKGNFPGRFSGRQFSNSRSEMNVSTLELGDSALYLCASSSYGGQGDFVNTEAFFGQGTRLTVV.

The J gene is TRBJ1-1, the V gene TRBV6-5, with 10 bases lining up with TRBD1. The CDR3 totals 14 residues. The germline CDR1 and CDR2 sequences are MNHEY and SVGAGI. V lost 7 bases, J lost 5 bases, and 7 bases stayed unmatched. The CDR3 DNA is TGTGCCAGCAAGACAGGGGGCGTAGGGACTGAAGCTTTCTTT. Protein: CASKTGGVGTEAFF.